The rows below give T cell receptor beta chains drawn from one sample of a study of identical twins. MiXCR, run by TCRdb on the 5' RACE reads, gives a single entry per CDR3 protein. The sample comprises 200,000 to 250,000 distinct CDR3 sequences, 6.5% to 8.5% of which are singletons, and about 1.9% rests with the top ten. Another study also made use of these data, one on yellow fever vaccine responses in identical twins.

What was sequenced was memory (CD45RO+) T cells sorted from blood. All receptors derive from a woman between 18 and 29 years old in good health. The CDR3 runs from the conserved cysteine through the conserved F or W. The D gene is left open where the match is weak. Size values are once, few and many counts, or a class for expanded clones, and some rows have none.

clone size: -
D gene: TRBD1
J gene: TRBJ2-7
V gene: TRBV2
CDR3 DNA: TGTGCCAGCAGTGAAGCACGACAGGGTGGGTACGAGCAGTACTTC
CDR3 protein: CASSEARQGGYEQYF

clone size: -
D gene: -
J gene: TRBJ2-1
V gene: TRBV4-2
CDR3 DNA: TGTGCCAGCAGCCAAGGACGGAGGGCCGCCTACAATGAGCAGTTCTTC
CDR3 protein: CASSQGRRAAYNEQFF

clone size: many
D gene: TRBD2
J gene: TRBJ2-1
V gene: TRBV5-5
CDR3 DNA: TGTGCCAGCAGCGTTAGCGGGTCTCGTTACAATGAGCAGTTCTTC
CDR3 protein: CASSVSGSRYNEQFF

clone size: few
D gene: -
J gene: TRBJ2-3
V gene: TRBV29-1
CDR3 DNA: TGCAGCGCCAAACGACAGGGAGGGACAGATACGCAGTATTTT
CDR3 protein: CSAKRQGGTDTQYF

clone size: -
D gene: -
J gene: TRBJ2-1
V gene: TRBV20-1
CDR3 DNA: TGCAGTGCTAGTCGGGCAACTTTTGGCAATGAGCAGTTCTTC
CDR3 protein: CSASRATFGNEQFF

clone size: few
D gene: -
J gene: TRBJ2-3
V gene: TRBV11-1
CDR3 DNA: TGTGCCAGCAGCTTAGAAAGGCGGGGGCTGGATACGCAGTATTTT
CDR3 protein: CASSLERRGLDTQYF

clone size: -
D gene: TRBD2
J gene: TRBJ2-1
V gene: TRBV7-6
CDR3 DNA: TGTGCCAGCAGCACAAGGACTAGCGGGAGAGGATGGGAGTTCTTC
CDR3 protein: CASSTRTSGRGWEFF

clone size: many
D gene: TRBD1
J gene: TRBJ2-1
V gene: TRBV3-1
CDR3 DNA: TGTGCCAGCAGGTCGACAGGGGGATTGAATGAGCAGTTCTTC
CDR3 protein: CASRSTGGLNEQFF

clone size: many
D gene: -
J gene: TRBJ1-6
V gene: TRBV27
CDR3 DNA: TGTGCCAGCAGCCGAGCTCCTAGGTCAGGGTCACCCCTCCACTTT
CDR3 protein: CASSRAPRSGSPLHF

clone size: -
D gene: -
J gene: TRBJ2-6
V gene: TRBV5-1
CDR3 DNA: TGCGCCAGCAACCTACAGGGAACTGGGGCCAACGTCCTGACTTTC
CDR3 protein: CASNLQGTGANVLTF

clone size: -
D gene: -
J gene: TRBJ2-5
V gene: TRBV25-1
CDR3 DNA: TGTGCCAGCAGTGCACCAGCGGAACAAGAGACCCAGTACTTC
CDR3 protein: CASSAPAEQETQYF

clone size: many
D gene: -
J gene: TRBJ2-1
V gene: TRBV5-5
CDR3 DNA: TGTGCCAGCAGCTTGTCTAGCCAGGGGTTAGAGCAGTTCTTC
CDR3 protein: CASSLSSQGLEQFF

clone size: few
D gene: TRBD2
J gene: TRBJ2-1
V gene: TRBV7-9
CDR3 DNA: TGTGCCAGCAGCTTAAATCTAGCGGGGGGGCTGAATGAGCAGTTCTTC
CDR3 protein: CASSLNLAGGLNEQFF

clone size: -
D gene: TRBD1
J gene: TRBJ1-5
V gene: TRBV6-1
CDR3 DNA: TGTGCCAGCAGTAAGGACAGGTCAGATCAGCCCCAGCATTTT
CDR3 protein: CASSKDRSDQPQHF

clone size: -
D gene: -
J gene: TRBJ2-1
V gene: TRBV4-2
CDR3 DNA: TGTGCCAGCAGCCGCCTACCGGCAACCAGCTCCTACAATGAGCAGTTCTTC
CDR3 protein: CASSRLPATSSYNEQFF

clone size: few
D gene: -
J gene: TRBJ1-1
V gene: TRBV5-1
CDR3 DNA: TGCGCCAGCAGCTCGGACACCCTCAACACTGAAGCTTTCTTT
CDR3 protein: CASSSDTLNTEAFF

clone size: many
D gene: -
J gene: TRBJ1-5
V gene: TRBV5-1
CDR3 DNA: TGCGCCAGCAGCTTGAATGAGAATCAGCCCCAGCATTTT
CDR3 protein: CASSLNENQPQHF

clone size: few
D gene: TRBD2
J gene: TRBJ2-1
V gene: TRBV30
CDR3 DNA: TGTGCCTGGAGCGGGAGGGCCAATGAGCAGTTCTTC
CDR3 protein: CAWSGRANEQFF

clone size: many
D gene: -
J gene: TRBJ2-3
V gene: TRBV20-1
CDR3 DNA: TGCAGTGCTAGAGTGGGAGGCACAGATACGCAGTATTTT
CDR3 protein: CSARVGGTDTQYF

clone size: -
D gene: TRBD1
J gene: TRBJ2-7
V gene: TRBV7-9
CDR3 DNA: TGTGCCAGCAGCTCACAGGGGGGAATTATTGCAGGGGCCCCGTACTTC
CDR3 protein: CASSSQGGIIAGAPYF

clone size: few
D gene: -
J gene: TRBJ2-4
V gene: TRBV3-1
CDR3 DNA: TGTGCCAGCAGCCAACGGGTAGCCAAAAACATTCAGTACTTC
CDR3 protein: CASSQRVAKNIQYF

clone size: -
D gene: -
J gene: TRBJ2-7
V gene: TRBV13
CDR3 DNA: TGTGCCAGCAGCTTAGCCCAACAGGGAGTCTACGAGCAGTACTTC
CDR3 protein: CASSLAQQGVYEQYF

clone size: few
D gene: -
J gene: TRBJ2-7
V gene: TRBV6-6
CDR3 DNA: TGTGCCAGCAGCCTCCTGAGAGATTACGAGCAGTACTTC
CDR3 protein: CASSLLRDYEQYF

clone size: few
D gene: TRBD2
J gene: TRBJ2-5
V gene: TRBV14
CDR3 DNA: TGTGCCAGCAGCATCGGGGGGGCGTACCAAGAGACCCAGTACTTC
CDR3 protein: CASSIGGAYQETQYF

clone size: few
D gene: -
J gene: TRBJ1-6
V gene: TRBV7-6
CDR3 DNA: TGTGCCAGCAGCTTTAAACGGGGGGAGAGCTCCTATAATTCACCCCTCCACTTT
CDR3 protein: CASSFKRGESSYNSPLHF

clone size: few
D gene: -
J gene: TRBJ1-2
V gene: TRBV5-4
CDR3 DNA: TGTGCCAGCAGCTTGGCCGAGTTGCAGGGCATTTATGGCTACACCTTC
CDR3 protein: CASSLAELQGIYGYTF

clone size: -
D gene: TRBD2
J gene: TRBJ2-1
V gene: TRBV12-3/TRBV12-4
CDR3 DNA: TGTGCCAGCAGTCCTCGACTAGCGGGGAGCCCATGGAATGAGCAGTTCTTC
CDR3 protein: CASSPRLAGSPWNEQFF

clone size: -
D gene: -
J gene: TRBJ2-7
V gene: TRBV6-1
CDR3 DNA: TGTGCCAGCAGTGAAGATGAGGGTCAGTTTAGCGAGCAGTACTTC
CDR3 protein: CASSEDEGQFSEQYF

clone size: few
D gene: TRBD1
J gene: TRBJ1-5
V gene: TRBV20-1
CDR3 DNA: TGCAGTGCTAGAGGGGACAGACACAATCAGCCCCAGCATTTT
CDR3 protein: CSARGDRHNQPQHF

clone size: many
D gene: -
J gene: TRBJ1-4
V gene: TRBV27
CDR3 DNA: TGTGCCAGCAGTTTGGTAGGGTTCCGTGAAAAACTGTTTTTT
CDR3 protein: CASSLVGFREKLFF

clone size: many
D gene: -
J gene: TRBJ1-1
V gene: TRBV2
CDR3 DNA: TGTGCCAGCAGTGTTGGGTTATCCACTGAAGCTTTCTTT
CDR3 protein: CASSVGLSTEAFF

clone size: -
D gene: TRBD2
J gene: TRBJ2-3
V gene: TRBV6-1
CDR3 DNA: TGTGCCAGCAGTGAAAGGGTAGCGGGGTTTTCAGATACGCAGTATTTT
CDR3 protein: CASSERVAGFSDTQYF

clone size: many
D gene: TRBD1
J gene: TRBJ2-3
V gene: TRBV3-1
CDR3 DNA: TGTGCCAGCAGCCAAGATTATAGAGGGACAGGCACAGATACGCAGTATTTT
CDR3 protein: CASSQDYRGTGTDTQYF

clone size: -
D gene: TRBD2
J gene: TRBJ2-3
V gene: TRBV6-1
CDR3 DNA: TGTGCCAGCAGCGACGGGAGGCCTACAGATACGCAGTATTTT
CDR3 protein: CASSDGRPTDTQYF

clone size: many
D gene: -
J gene: TRBJ2-7
V gene: TRBV12-3/TRBV12-4
CDR3 DNA: TGTGCCAGCAGTTTAACTGACTCCTACGAGCAGTACTTC
CDR3 protein: CASSLTDSYEQYF

clone size: many
D gene: TRBD2
J gene: TRBJ2-1
V gene: TRBV7-9
CDR3 DNA: TGTGCCAGCAGCTTAGGGACTAGCAGGGGCAATGAGCAGTTCTTC
CDR3 protein: CASSLGTSRGNEQFF

clone size: many
D gene: -
J gene: TRBJ1-5
V gene: TRBV19
CDR3 DNA: TGTGCCAGTAGAAAAAGTCAGGGGACTGGAGGCCAGCCCCAGCATTTT
CDR3 protein: CASRKSQGTGGQPQHF

clone size: -
D gene: TRBD2
J gene: TRBJ2-1
V gene: TRBV20-1
CDR3 DNA: TGCAGTGCTAGCGCGGGAGGGCCTTTGGAGCTGTTCTTC
CDR3 protein: CSASAGGPLELFF

clone size: -
D gene: -
J gene: TRBJ2-7
V gene: TRBV20-1
CDR3 DNA: TGCAGTGCTAGAAGGGGGGCTCTGACCTACGAGCAGTACTTC
CDR3 protein: CSARRGALTYEQYF

clone size: -
D gene: TRBD2
J gene: TRBJ2-5
V gene: TRBV12-3/TRBV12-4
CDR3 DNA: TGTGCCAGCAGTCCTCGGACTAGCCTTGGCGAGACCCAGTACTTC
CDR3 protein: CASSPRTSLGETQYF

clone size: few
D gene: TRBD1
J gene: TRBJ2-7
V gene: TRBV20-1
CDR3 DNA: TGCAGTGCTACCCATGACAGGGGGCTATACGAGCAGTACTTC
CDR3 protein: CSATHDRGLYEQYF

clone size: few
D gene: -
J gene: TRBJ2-5
V gene: TRBV13
CDR3 DNA: TGTGCCAGCAGCTTGAGCGGGTTGAAGGAGACCCAGTACTTC
CDR3 protein: CASSLSGLKETQYF

clone size: -
D gene: TRBD2
J gene: TRBJ2-3
V gene: TRBV28
CDR3 DNA: TGTGCCAGCAGTCCCACCACTAGCGGGAGGAGCACAGATACGCAGTATTTT
CDR3 protein: CASSPTTSGRSTDTQYF

clone size: -
D gene: -
J gene: TRBJ1-3
V gene: TRBV3-1
CDR3 DNA: TGTGCCAGCAGCCAAGCTGAGAGCACCATATATTTT
CDR3 protein: CASSQAESTIYF

clone size: -
D gene: -
J gene: TRBJ1-1
V gene: TRBV5-2
CDR3 DNA: TGTGCCAGCGGCCCTGGGGGGGGGCTGACCGTGGGGACTGAAGCTTTCTTT
CDR3 protein: CASGPGGGLTVGTEAFF

clone size: many
D gene: -
J gene: TRBJ2-2
V gene: TRBV5-1
CDR3 DNA: TGCGCCAGCAGTAAGGACCCCCGCACCGGGGAGCTGTTTTTT
CDR3 protein: CASSKDPRTGELFF

clone size: many
D gene: -
J gene: TRBJ2-1
V gene: TRBV7-3
CDR3 DNA: TGTGCCAGCAGCCTCACTGTCGGGACACTAATCAATGAGCAGTTCTTC
CDR3 protein: CASSLTVGTLINEQFF